A single sample gave rise to the 2 T cell receptor beta chains below, sequenced in a study of blood T cell repertoires in COVID-19. TCRdb's copy holds only in-frame clones and misses some; the assay was immunoSEQ multiplex PCR. The sample carries around 82,000 clones, more than 80% recorded once. Material for sequencing was peripheral blood. These receptors were collected from a human donor in a cohort sampled during active COVID-19.

This clone was detected a few times. V is TRBV7-8 and J is TRBJ2-3; D unclear. The CDR3 consists of 12 residues. Germline CDR1 reads SGHVS; CDR2 reads FQNEAQ. V lost 3 bases, J lost 2 bases, and 3 bases lay in between. The CDR3 DNA reads TGTGCCAGCAGCTTCCACACAGATACGCAGTATTTT. As protein: CASSFHTDTQYF. Full variable domain (missing parts from reference TRBV7-8 and TRBJ2-3): GAGVSQSPRYKVAKRGQDVALRCDPISGHVSLFWYQQALGQGPEFLTYFQNEAQLDKSGLPSDRFFAERPEGSVSTLKIQRTQQEDSAVYLCASSFHTDTQYFGPGTRLTVL.

This clone has a single count. The chain links TRBV27 to TRBJ1-2; maybe TRBD1 (6 bases). The germline V gene has CDR1 MNHEY and CDR2 SMNVEV (reference sequence). V shed 4 bases and J shed 4 bases, with 19 bases lying between them. CDR3 length: 16 residues. CDR3 nucleotides: TGTGCCAGCAGTTCATATCGAAAGGGGGTAGCCTATGGCTACACCTTC. It codes for CASSSYRKGVAYGYTF.